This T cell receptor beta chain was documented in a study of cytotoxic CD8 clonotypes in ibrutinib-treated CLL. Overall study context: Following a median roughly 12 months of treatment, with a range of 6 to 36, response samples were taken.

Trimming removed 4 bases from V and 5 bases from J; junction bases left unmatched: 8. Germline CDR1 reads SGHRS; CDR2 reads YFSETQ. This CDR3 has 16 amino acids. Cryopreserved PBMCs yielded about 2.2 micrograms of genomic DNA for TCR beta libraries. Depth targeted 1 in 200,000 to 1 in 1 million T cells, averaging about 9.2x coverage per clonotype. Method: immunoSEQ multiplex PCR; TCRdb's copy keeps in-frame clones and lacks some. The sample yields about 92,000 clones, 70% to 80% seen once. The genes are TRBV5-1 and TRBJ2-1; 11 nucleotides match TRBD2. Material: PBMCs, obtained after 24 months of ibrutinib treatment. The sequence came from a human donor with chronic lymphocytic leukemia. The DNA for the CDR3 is TGCGCCAGCAGCCGAGGGGGGACTAGCGGAGACAATGAGCAGTTCTTC. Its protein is CASSRGGTSGDNEQFF.